The rows below give T cell receptor beta chains drawn from one sample of a study of molecular identifiers for immune sequencing clone quantification. TCRdb reanalysed the PCR reads using MiXCR and keeps one entry per CDR3 protein. The data show 550,000 to 750,000 distinct CDR3 sequences, just under 20% seen once. Material: naive CD8+ T cells from blood, with Jurkat cell RNA spiked in. Every receptor here comes from a human donor in good health. Some libraries in this study had Jurkat cell RNA spiked in. Each CDR3 is given with its conserved first and last residue. The D gene is left open where the match is weak. Some rows mark clone size as missing; the rest say once, few, many or name a class of expanded clone.

TRBV19	many	.	TRBJ2-7	TGTGCCAGTAGTTTGAACGACAGACCGACTACGAGCAGTCACAAAAGGGAGTACTTC	CASSLNDRPTTSSHKREYF
TRBV7-2	.	TRBD2	TRBJ2-1	TGTGCCAGCAGCTTATTCCTAGCGGTTAACAATGAGCAGTTCTTC	CASSLFLAVNNEQFF
TRBV9	few	.	TRBJ2-7	TGTGCCAGCAGCGTAAGCTGGACAGACTACGAGCAGTACTTC	CASSVSWTDYEQYF
TRBV12-3/TRBV12-4	.	TRBD2	TRBJ2-1	TGTGCCAGCAGAGGACTAGCTCCTGAGCAGTTCTTC	CASRGLAPEQFF
TRBV6-5	many	.	TRBJ1-2	TGTGCCAGCCGGGGGGGCTACGATGGCTACACCTTC	CASRGGYDGYTF
TRBV6-2/TRBV6-3	few	TRBD2	TRBJ2-5	TGTGCCAGCATGGACTTGTTCGGGGGGGGACAAGAGACCCAGTACTTC	CASMDLFGGGQETQYF
TRBV13	many	.	TRBJ2-3	TGTGCCAGCAGCCTAGGAGGGGCCGCAGATACGCAGTATTTT	CASSLGGAADTQYF
TRBV9	many	.	TRBJ2-7	TGTGCCAGCAGCGTAGACGGGGATAGTTTGGACGAGCAGTACTTC	CASSVDGDSLDEQYF
TRBV11-2	few	.	TRBJ2-1	TGTGCCAGCAGGGCGAGGGGGGAACCTTACAATGAGCAGTTCTTC	CASRARGEPYNEQFF
TRBV27	.	.	TRBJ1-1	TGTGCCAGCAGTTTAAGGGGGGCCACAAGGGAAGCTTTCTTT	CASSLRGATREAFF
TRBV6-6	many	TRBD2	TRBJ2-2	TGTGCCAGCAGCTACCTTAGCGGGAGAAATGCCGGGGAGCTGTTTTTT	CASSYLSGRNAGELFF
TRBV23-1	many	TRBD1	TRBJ2-3	TGCGCCAGCAGTGCGAGAGATCCGGGACAGGGTGCAGATACGCAGTATTTT	CASSARDPGQGADTQYF